The 7 T cell receptor beta chains below come from one sample, sequenced in a study of cytomegalovirus exposure and HLA in healthy donors. Primers: 60 Vbeta forward and 13 Jbeta reverse. Produced via immunoSEQ multiplex PCR; TCRdb's table is partial and in-frame only. This sample has approximately 150,000 clones, with roughly 76% found just once. The sample was PBMCs. Source of these receptors: a woman aged 18-29 years in good health and CMV-seropositive.

The V and J genes are TRBV4-3 and TRBJ2-3, with a tentative D call TRBD2 (5 bases). With 4 bases removed from V and 2 bases from J, the gap between germline ends came to 7 bases. Germline assignment: CDR1 LGHNA and CDR2 YSLEER. The CDR3 covers 13 residues. As DNA, the CDR3 is TGCGCCAGCAGCCCGGGGTACACAGATACGCAGTATTTT. Residues: CASSPGYTDTQYF.

The genes are TRBV4-3 and TRBJ2-1; D is perhaps TRBD1 (6 bases). V dropped 1 base and J dropped 10 bases, with 23 bases sitting between them. This CDR3 is 17 amino acids long. CDR1 LGHNA and CDR2 YSLEER come from the germline V gene. The chain's CDR3 is CASSQVGAGAPNEEQFF. The DNA of the CDR3 is TGCGCCAGCAGCCAAGTGGGGGCTGGGGCTCCTAACGAAGAGCAGTTCTTC.

V gene TRBV11-2 combines with J gene TRBJ2-7; D is possibly TRBD1 (5 bases). The CDR3 covers 14 residues. Germline V gene lookup returns CDR1 SGHAT and CDR2 FQNNGV. The V end was cut by 0 bases, the J end by 5 bases, with 11 bases between. The CDR3 DNA reads as TGTGCCAGCAGCTTAGAAGGGGTGATGGACGAGCAGTACTTC. Translating it yields CASSLEGVMDEQYF.

The J gene is TRBJ2-5, the V gene TRBV7-6, with D possibly matching TRBD1 (6 bases). Trimming took off 5 bases at V and 1 base at J, with 11 bases between the two ends. This CDR3 has 14 residues. Germline-derived CDR1 and CDR2 are SGHVS and FNYEAQ. Here the CDR3 DNA reads TGTGCCAGCAGCCTCCAGACAGGCCAAGAGACCCAGTACTTC. Translated: CASSLQTGQETQYF.

The chain is built from TRBV28 and TRBJ2-5; weak D call: TRBD2 (5 bases). Germline CDR1 and CDR2: MDHEN and SYDVKM. Trimming cost V 3 bases and J 9 bases, with 17 bases left between them. The CDR3 covers 14 residues. DNA for the CDR3: TGTGCCAGCAGTTTTGACCTACTAGTACGGTCCCAGTACTTC. Protein product: CASSFDLLVRSQYF.

For the CDR3, the DNA is TGTGCCAGCAGCCCAAGGACAGTCCTCTACGAGCAGTACTTC. Its protein product is CASSPRTVLYEQYF. This chain joins TRBV7-2 and TRBJ2-7; a possible D gene is TRBD1 (6 bases). The CDR3 totals 14 residues. The V and J ends lost 5 bases and 3 bases respectively, with 14 bases between them. Germline loops: CDR1 SGHTA, CDR2 FQGNSA. Together with reference TRBV7-2 and TRBJ2-7, the CDR3 gives the full variable domain: GAGVSQSPSNKVTEKGKDVELRCDPISGHTALYWYRQSLGQGLEFLIYFQGNSAPDKSGLPSDRFSAERTGGSVSTLTIQRTQQEDSAVYLCASSPRTVLYEQYFGPGTRLTVT.

The chain combines TRBV7-9 with TRBJ1-5; 7 bases are shared with TRBD1. The CDR3 spans 14 residues. Germline V lookup: CDR1 SEHNR, CDR2 FQNEAQ (reference sequence). Germline trimming cut 6 bases from V and 2 bases from J; bases unmatched to any gene: 4. For the CDR3, the DNA is TGTGCCAGCAGTTATACAGGGGGCAATCAGCCCCAGCATTTT. It encodes CASSYTGGNQPQHF.